This T cell receptor (beta chain) was identified in a study of blood T cell repertoires in COVID-19. By its share, this clone is large. Some clones are missing from TCRdb's copy, which holds only in-frame ones; the method was immunoSEQ multiplex PCR. Of about 31,000 clones in the sample, over 85% were seen once. The CDR3 has 19 amino acids. V was pared by 0 bases and J by 0 bases, with 18 bases between. Germline CDR1 SGHDN, CDR2 FVKESK. The sequenced material came from peripheral blood. The clonotype originates from a man between 65 and 85 years old with active or convalescent COVID-19. V and J are TRBV14 and TRBJ2-4; a possible D gene is TRBD1 (6 bases). The CDR3 sequence is CASSQDGLDSALAKNIQYF. The CDR3 DNA is TGTGCCAGCAGCCAAGATGGTCTGGACAGTGCGCTAGCCAAAAACATTCAGTACTTC.